These 31 T cell receptor beta chains share one sample of origin, sequenced in a study of graft-versus-host responses after intestinal transplantation. Sequencing used immunoSEQ multiplex PCR; TCRdb keeps in-frame clones, though not all of them. The data show more than 70,000 clones, around 93% seen once. Which antigens these TCRs recognize remains unknown. The source was unstimulated CD8+ T cells sorted from spleen or lymph node cells, collected before transplant. Every receptor here comes from a human donor who was the organ donor for an intestinal transplant.

This clone occurred once. The junction and the germline gene differ at one end; a read error may be behind it. The chain has TRBV4-3 and TRBJ1-2; 8 bases are shared with TRBD1. The CDR3 runs 17 residues. Germline V gene sequence: CDR1 LGHNA, CDR2 YSLEER. CDR3 residues: CASSQDPRGLVNYGHTF. In DNA, the CDR3 is TGCGCCAGCAGCCAAGATCCCAGGGGGCTAGTTAACTATGGCCACACCTTC.

The chain links TRBV19 to TRBJ2-1, with D maybe TRBD1 (5 bases). Trimming took 7 bases from V and 8 from J, leaving 12 bases between them. Per the germline V gene, CDR1 is LNHDA and CDR2 is SQIVND (reference sequence). The CDR3 runs 12 residues. CDR3 region: CASIGVFDEQFF. In DNA form, the CDR3 reads TGTGCCAGTATAGGGGTTTTCGATGAGCAGTTCTTC.

V and J are TRBV15 and TRBJ2-3; TRBD2 aligns across 8 bases. The CDR3 has 15 residues. V lost 4 bases, J lost 2 bases, and 5 bases stayed unmatched. CDR1 LNHNV and CDR2 YYDKDF come from the germline V gene (reference sequence). CDR3 coding DNA: TGTGCCACCAGCACGGGACTAGGATACACAGATACGCAGTATTTT. Its translation is CATSTGLGYTDTQYF. Together with reference TRBV15 and TRBJ2-3, the CDR3 gives the full variable domain: DAMVIQNPRYQVTQFGKPVTLSCSQTLNHNVMYWYQQKSSQAPKLLFHYYDKDFNNEADTPDNFQSRRPNTSFCFLDIRSPGLGDTAMYLCATSTGLGYTDTQYFGPGTRLTVL.

V and J are TRBV19 and TRBJ2-1; TRBD1 agrees at 7 bases. Germline CDR1 reads LNHDA; CDR2 reads SQIVND (reference sequence). The CDR3 loop spans 13 amino acids. With V trimmed by 6 bases and J by 6 bases, 5 bases remained unmatched. CDR3 amino acids: CASRTGSINEQFF. CDR3 in DNA: TGTGCCAGTAGGACAGGGAGTATCAATGAGCAGTTCTTC. The full variable domain, in which reference TRBV19 and TRBJ2-1 provide the parts outside the CDR3, is DGGITQSPKYLFRKEGQNVTLSCEQNLNHDAMYWYRQDPGQGLRLIYYSQIVNDFQKGDIAEGYSVSREKKESFPLTVTSAQKNPTAFYLCASRTGSINEQFFGPGTRLTVL.

The chain has TRBV10-3 and TRBJ2-7; maybe TRBD1 (6 bases). Deletions cut 5 bases from V and 6 bases from J, with 17 bases between. Germline V gene lookup returns CDR1 ENHRY and CDR2 SYGVKD. The CDR3 totals 14 residues. The CDR3 here is CAISNARDKGEQYF. The CDR3 region has the DNA TGTGCCATCAGTAACGCTCGGGACAAGGGCGAGCAGTACTTC.

The gene calls are TRBV5-4 and TRBJ2-2; weak D call: TRBD1 (6 bases). Germline CDR1 and CDR2: SGHNT and YYREEE (reference sequence). Trimming took off 2 bases at V and 4 bases at J, with 15 bases between the two ends. CDR3 length equals 16 residues. CDR3 coding DNA: TGTGCCAGCAGCTTCAACTACAGGGTTGGCACCGGGGAGCTGTTTTTT. Translation gives CASSFNYRVGTGELFF.

The rearrangement uses TRBV6-4 and TRBJ2-6, with TRBD1 as a possible D gene (5 bases). Deletions cut 2 bases from V and 0 bases from J, with 5 bases between. Germline V gives CDR1 MRHNA, CDR2 SNTAGT. CDR3 length: 15 residues. For the CDR3, the DNA is TGTGCCAGCAGTGACGACAGCTCTGGGGCCAACGTCCTGACTTTC. This codes for CASSDDSSGANVLTF.

This chain uses TRBV7-6 with TRBJ2-5, with D uncertain. Germline V gives CDR1 SGHVS, CDR2 FNYEAQ. Trimming stripped 3 bases from V and 2 bases from J, with 7 bases between. The CDR3 consists of 13 residues. The DNA of the CDR3 is TGTGCCAGCAGCTTTTCACATCAAGAGACCCAGTACTTC. This gives the protein CASSFSHQETQYF.

The gene calls are TRBV4-2 and TRBJ2-5, with TRBD2 matching over 7 bases. The CDR3 extends over 15 amino acids. CDR1 is LGHNA, CDR2 YNFKEQ, per germline. V was clipped by 5 bases and J by 3 bases; unmatched bases: 9. This CDR3 is CASSTGEGLKETQYF. Here the CDR3 DNA reads TGTGCCAGCAGCACGGGGGAGGGCCTGAAAGAGACCCAGTACTTC.

This clone was seen a single time. The gene calls are TRBV4-3 and TRBJ1-1; D is unresolved. The CDR3 is 17 residues long. V was clipped by 0 bases and J by 2 bases, with 16 bases between them. Germline V CDR1 and CDR2: LGHNA, YSLEER. CDR3 residues: CASSQDRVVPGNTEAFF. The CDR3 DNA reads as TGCGCCAGCAGCCAAGATCGGGTAGTCCCGGGAAACACTGAAGCTTTCTTT.

The V call is TRBV27, the J call TRBJ1-5; maybe TRBD1 (5 bases). This CDR3 comprises 14 residues. The germline gives CDR1 MNHEY, CDR2 SMNVEV (reference sequence). With 5 bases removed from V and 4 bases from J, the gap between germline ends came to 12 bases. CDR3 loop: CASSPGLLNQPQHF. Here the CDR3 DNA reads TGTGCCAGCAGTCCGGGACTCCTGAATCAGCCCCAGCATTTT.

This clone was seen once. The rearrangement links TRBV7-9 to TRBJ1-1; maybe TRBD1 (5 bases). CDR3 size: 15 residues. Trimming removed 4 bases at V and 4 bases at J, with 16 bases between. Germline CDR1 and CDR2: SEHNR and FQNEAQ (reference sequence). DNA for the CDR3: TGTGCCAGCAGCTCCCCCCCCGCCGGGGGCACTGAAGCTTTCTTT. Translating it yields CASSSPPAGGTEAFF.

This chain uses TRBV27 with TRBJ2-7; a possible D gene is TRBD2 (7 bases). Germline V lookup: CDR1 MNHEY, CDR2 SMNVEV (reference sequence). V lost 6 bases to trimming and J lost 5 bases, with 20 bases between them. The CDR3 sequence is 15 residues long. The CDR3 sequence is CASSTRGGYGHEQYF. In nucleotides, the CDR3 is TGTGCCAGCAGCACCAGGGGAGGGTACGGGCACGAGCAGTACTTC.

The V and J genes are TRBV19 and TRBJ1-5, with D unclear. The germline V gene has CDR1 LNHDA and CDR2 SQIVND (reference sequence). The CDR3 loop spans 15 amino acids. The V end was cut by 3 bases, the J end by 6 bases, with 15 bases between. DNA of the CDR3: TGTGCCAGTAGTATTCCCAGGATGAACGGTCAGCCCCAGCATTTT. Translated, it gives CASSIPRMNGQPQHF. Full variable domain (outside the CDR3, taken from reference TRBV19 and TRBJ1-5): DGGITQSPKYLFRKEGQNVTLSCEQNLNHDAMYWYRQDPGQGLRLIYYSQIVNDFQKGDIAEGYSVSREKKESFPLTVTSAQKNPTAFYLCASSIPRMNGQPQHFGDGTRLSIL.

This chain connects TRBV19 to TRBJ1-2; D is ambiguous. The CDR3 extends over 14 amino acids. Germline loops: CDR1 LNHDA, CDR2 SQIVND (reference sequence). V was cut by 5 bases and J by 4 bases, with 14 bases left in between. This chain's CDR3 is CASSPPGSGYGYTF. CDR3 coding DNA: TGTGCCAGTAGTCCGCCCGGAAGCGGCTATGGCTACACCTTC.

The chain combines TRBV9 with TRBJ2-1; 15 nucleotides match TRBD2. CDR1 is SGDLS and CDR2 is YYNGEE in the germline V gene. The CDR3 runs to 15 residues. The ends lost 3 bases at V and 8 bases at J; junction bases unmatched: 3. The CDR3 is CASSAGLAGGYEQFF. CDR3 DNA sequence: TGTGCCAGCAGCGCGGGACTAGCGGGGGGCTATGAGCAGTTCTTC.

CDR3 in DNA: TGCGCCAGCAGCCAAGATTTGTTTAGCGGGGGGGCCCCCGGGGAGCTGTTTTTT. Translation gives CASSQDLFSGGAPGELFF. V usage is TRBV4-3 and J usage is TRBJ2-2; the match to TRBD2 covers 11 bases. Germline lookup yields CDR1 LGHNA and CDR2 YSLEER. V lost 0 bases and J lost 6; bases outside the gene matches: 9. The CDR3 is made up of 18 amino acids.

The rearrangement uses TRBV13 and TRBJ2-5; TRBD1 agrees at 7 bases. CDR1 is PRHDT, CDR2 FYEKMQ, per germline (reference sequence). Trimming at V came to 5 bases and at J to 2 bases, leaving 8 bases not matched to a gene. CDR3 length equals 15 residues. Written as DNA, the CDR3 is TGTGCCAGCAGCACTACGGGACAGTCGCAAGAGACCCAGTACTTC. Protein product: CASSTTGQSQETQYF.

V usage is TRBV9 and J usage is TRBJ2-1; 8 nucleotides agree with TRBD2. This CDR3 is built from 15 residues. Germline V CDR1 and CDR2: SGDLS, YYNGEE. V shed 3 bases, J shed 2 bases, and the junction held 4 bases outside the gene matches. The CDR3 loop reads CASSASGGAYNEQFF. DNA of the CDR3: TGTGCCAGCAGCGCAAGCGGGGGAGCCTACAATGAGCAGTTCTTC.

The chain carries TRBV4-2 and TRBJ1-2; 10 bases line up with TRBD1. This CDR3 has 17 residues. Trimming removed 3 bases from V and 4 bases from J; junction bases left unmatched: 11. Germline assignment: CDR1 LGHNA and CDR2 YNFKEQ. The CDR3 protein is CASSHHAGTGAGYGYTF. The DNA of the CDR3 is TGTGCCAGCAGCCACCACGCCGGGACAGGGGCCGGCTATGGCTACACCTTC.

The chain joins TRBV5-5 to TRBJ2-7; D gene uncertain. V dropped 2 bases and J dropped 7 bases, with 7 bases sitting between them. CDR1 is SGHKS, CDR2 YYEKEE, per germline (reference sequence). CDR3 length: 11 amino acids. CDR3 in DNA: TGTGCCAGCAGCTTTACGCAGGAGCAGTACTTC. This encodes CASSFTQEQYF.

V is TRBV7-9 and J is TRBJ2-1; 8 bases fit TRBD2. The length of the CDR3 is 16 residues. The V segment lost 4 bases and the J segment 0 bases; nucleotides outside the gene matches: 5. The germline CDR1 and CDR2 sequences are SEHNR and FQNEAQ (reference sequence). This CDR3 is CASSSTSASSYNEQFF. CDR3 nucleotide sequence: TGTGCCAGCAGCTCGACTAGCGCGAGCTCCTACAATGAGCAGTTCTTC.

V is TRBV19 and J is TRBJ1-1; D might be TRBD1 (6 bases). The CDR3 is 13 residues long. Looked up from germline, CDR1 is LNHDA and CDR2 is SQIVND (reference sequence). V was clipped by 9 bases and J by 3 bases, with 14 bases between them. The CDR3 coding sequence is TGTGCCAGCAGCCTTACAGGGCACACTGAAGCTTTCTTT. Encoded protein: CASSLTGHTEAFF.

The CDR3 sequence is CASSLEPGSTEAFF. The CDR3 nucleotides are TGTGCCAGCAGCTTAGAACCCGGGAGCACTGAAGCTTTCTTT. The chain joins TRBV13 to TRBJ1-1; D is unclear. V dropped 1 base and J dropped 4 bases, with 10 bases sitting between them. The CDR3 covers 14 residues. CDR1 and CDR2 from the germline V gene are PRHDT and FYEKMQ (reference sequence).

The chain employs TRBV4-1 and TRBJ2-3, with 13 bases identical to TRBD2. Per germline, CDR1 MGHRA and CDR2 YSYEKL. The CDR3 totals 17 residues. J gave up 2 bases and V 3 bases, and 5 bases lay outside the gene matches. In DNA, the CDR3 is TGCGCCAGCAGCCACCCTGGGACTAGCGGGGTCACAGATACGCAGTATTTT. It specifies CASSHPGTSGVTDTQYF.

The chain combines TRBV4-2 with TRBJ2-5, with D possibly being TRBD1 (8 bases). V lost 4 bases and J lost 12, with 27 bases in between. The CDR3 is 16 amino acids. In germline, CDR1 is LGHNA, CDR2 YNFKEQ. Here the CDR3 reads CASSPLTGGGAKREYF. The CDR3 DNA follows: TGTGCCAGCAGCCCCCTAACAGGGGGGGGCGCCAAGAGGGAGTACTTC.

The table lists this clone with a count of one. This chain connects TRBV19 to TRBJ2-5, with TRBD2 matching over 9 bases. Germline trimming cut 5 bases from V and 2 bases from J; bases unmatched to any gene: 9. CDR3 length equals 16 residues. Germline CDR1 is LNHDA and CDR2 is SQIVND (reference sequence). The CDR3 region is CASSGWSSGAQETQYF. The DNA for the CDR3 is TGTGCCAGTAGTGGATGGTCTAGCGGGGCTCAAGAGACCCAGTACTTC.

This chain uses TRBV4-3 with TRBJ2-1; TRBD2 matches 8 bases. The ends lost 0 bases at V and 8 bases at J; junction bases unmatched: 3. Per the germline V gene, CDR1 is LGHNA and CDR2 is YSLEER. This CDR3 is built from 14 residues. DNA of the CDR3: TGCGCCAGCAGCCAAGACGGGGGGGTCGATGAGCAGTTCTTC. Protein: CASSQDGGVDEQFF.

The rearrangement links TRBV5-6 to TRBJ1-5, with no clear D. Trimming shortened V by 3 bases and J by 3 bases, and 4 bases separated the two germline ends. CDR3 length: 12 amino acids. The germline V gene has CDR1 SGHDT and CDR2 YYEEEE. CDR3 loop: CASSSPNQPQHF. The DNA of the CDR3 is TGTGCCAGCAGCTCTCCCAATCAGCCCCAGCATTTT.

The chain carries TRBV19 and TRBJ1-2; D perhaps matches TRBD1 (5 bases). Germline lookup yields CDR1 LNHDA and CDR2 SQIVND (reference sequence). Trimming removed 2 bases from V and 6 bases from J, with 13 bases in between. The CDR3 covers 14 residues. The CDR3 DNA is TGTGCCAGTAGTATATTTTCAGGGATGCATGGCTACACCTTC. Translating it yields CASSIFSGMHGYTF.

This clone was seen a single time. The chain carries TRBV27 and TRBJ1-2, with 8 bases fitting TRBD1. V gave up 0 bases and J gave up 6 bases; unmatched junction bases: 6. The CDR3 length is 15 residues. CDR1 and CDR2 (germline): MNHEY, SMNVEV (reference sequence). CDR3 residues: CASSLSPGQGNGYTF. The CDR3 DNA reads TGTGCCAGCAGTTTATCCCCCGGACAGGGCAATGGCTACACCTTC.